The 24 T cell receptor beta chains given below trace back to one sample, sequenced in a study of T cells in Graves' hyperthyroidism and ophthalmopathy. Template material for amplifying TCR beta CDR3 regions consisted of RNA transcripts. During a first-round RT-PCR of the TCR CDR3, the HTBI primer set was used. MiXCR, applied by TCRdb to the multiplex PCR reads, yields one record per CDR3 protein. Altogether hundreds of thousands of distinct CDR3 sequences are present, roughly 15% being singletons, with the ten largest covering about 9.4%. The source material was blood. The source is a woman between 18 and 29 years old with Graves' hyperthyroidism.

V is TRBV6-2 or TRBV6-3 and J is TRBJ1-1, with D tentatively TRBD1 (5 bases). Looked up from germline, CDR1 is MNHEY and CDR2 is SVGEGT. Trimming left V 5 bases short and J 2 bases short, with 12 bases between. This CDR3 contains 14 residues. As DNA, the CDR3 is TGTGCCAGCAGTCGCCCTGGACATAACACTGAAGCTTTCTTT. Translated: CASSRPGHNTEAFF.

In this sample, this clonotype turned up a few times. The genes are TRBV9 and TRBJ2-5; perhaps TRBD2 as D (5 bases). Trimming removed 3 bases from V and 5 bases from J, with 11 bases in between. In germline, CDR1 is SGDLS, CDR2 YYNGEE. This CDR3 has 13 amino acids. In DNA, the CDR3 is TGTGCCAGCAGCGGGACCCCGGGGGAGACCCAGTACTTC. It is translated as CASSGTPGETQYF.

This clonotype came up many times. The J gene is TRBJ2-1, the V gene TRBV28; TRBD2 matches 8 bases. The junction had 11 bases not matched to a gene; V was cut back by 6 bases and J by 7 bases. In germline, CDR1 is MDHEN, CDR2 SYDVKM. This CDR3 region has 15 residues. CDR3 loop: CASSVTGGASNEQFF. The DNA of the CDR3 is TGTGCCAGCAGCGTTACCGGGGGGGCTTCGAATGAGCAGTTCTTC.

This clonotype was seen repeatedly, ten times or more. The V gene is TRBV12-3 or TRBV12-4, the J gene TRBJ2-1; TRBD2 matches at 8 bases. J gave up 5 bases and V 7 bases, and 13 bases lay outside the gene matches. CDR3 length: 16 residues. CDR3 sequence reads: CASILGERERDNEQFF. The CDR3 DNA reads as TGTGCCAGCATCCTAGGGGAGCGGGAGAGGGACAATGAGCAGTTCTTC.

In its sample, this clonotype was seen many times. This chain links TRBV12-3 or TRBV12-4 with TRBJ2-7, with 9 bases matching TRBD2. The CDR3 loop spans 16 amino acids. Unmatched junction bases numbered 10, after V lost 6 bases and J lost 1 base. The CDR3 loop reads CASRNGIAGVSYEQYF. CDR3 in DNA: TGTGCCAGCAGGAATGGTATAGCGGGAGTTTCCTACGAGCAGTACTTC.

This clonotype was seen at least ten times. The chain is built from TRBV6-5 and TRBJ2-5; weak D call: TRBD2 (5 bases). CDR3 length: 14 amino acids. Germline CDR1 reads MNHEY; CDR2 reads SVGAGI. Trimming shortened V by 2 bases and J by 0 bases, and 7 bases separated the two germline ends. The CDR3 region is CASSYMRDQETQYF. The DNA of the CDR3 is TGTGCCAGCAGTTACATGCGGGACCAAGAGACCCAGTACTTC.

Ten or more counts support this clonotype. The rearrangement joins TRBV13 to TRBJ2-1, with D possibly matching TRBD2 (6 bases). Germline assignment: CDR1 PRHDT and CDR2 FYEKMQ (reference sequence). CDR3 size: 14 residues. The germline V and J ends were trimmed by 8 bases and 1 base, with 12 bases remaining between them. CDR3 DNA sequence: TGTGCCAGCCGGAGGGCCGAATCCTACAATGAGCAGTTCTTC. Translation: CASRRAESYNEQFF.

The chain carries TRBV7-9 and TRBJ1-6; 8 nucleotides line up with TRBD1. V was pared by 3 bases and J by 0 bases, with 13 bases of the junction left unmatched. Germline V CDR1 and CDR2: SEHNR, FQNEAQ (reference sequence). CDR3 length: 20 residues. This chain's CDR3 is CASSLPGQADNGSYNSPLHF. The CDR3 DNA sequence: TGTGCCAGCAGCTTGCCGGGACAGGCAGATAACGGCTCCTATAATTCACCCCTCCACTTT.

This clonotype was detected many times. The V gene is TRBV9, the J gene TRBJ2-1; TRBD2 aligns across 7 bases. This CDR3 contains 15 residues. Germline V gene data show CDR1 as SGDLS and CDR2 as YYNGEE. J gave up 2 bases and V 1 base, and 3 bases lay outside the gene matches. This chain's CDR3 is CASSVSGIAYNEQFF. CDR3 DNA sequence: TGTGCCAGCAGCGTAAGCGGGATCGCCTACAATGAGCAGTTCTTC. The variable domain in full, completed from reference TRBV9 and TRBJ2-1, reads DSGVTQTPKHLITATGQRVTLRCSPRSGDLSVYWYQQSLDQGLQFLIQYYNGEERAKGNILERFSAQQFPDLHSELNLSSLELGDSALYFCASSVSGIAYNEQFFGPGTRLTVL.

This clonotype has ten or more counts. CDR3: CASSSSGGAYNEQFF. Written as DNA, the CDR3 is TGTGCCAGCAGTTCTAGCGGCGGGGCCTACAATGAGCAGTTCTTC. The gene calls are TRBV7-8 and TRBJ2-1; 7 nucleotides agree with TRBD2. J gave up 2 bases and V 6 bases, and 7 bases lay outside the gene matches. This CDR3 is 15 amino acids long. The V gene's germline CDR1 is SGHVS and CDR2 FQNEAQ.

At least ten counts were recorded for this clonotype. The V gene is TRBV12-3 or TRBV12-4, the J gene TRBJ2-7, with D uncertain. There are 14 residues in the CDR3. V lost 4 bases to trimming and J lost 2 bases, with 12 bases between them. This CDR3 reads CASSSDPPAYEQYF. CDR3 DNA: TGTGCCAGCAGTTCGGACCCCCCGGCCTACGAGCAGTACTTC.

This clonotype has ten or more counts. The chain couples TRBV2 to TRBJ2-1, with D perhaps given as TRBD1 or TRBD2 (7 bases each). The CDR3 has 15 amino acids. Trimming took 3 bases from V and 4 from J, leaving 13 bases between them. Germline CDR1 is SNHLY and CDR2 is FYNNEI. CDR3 sequence reads: CASSDPGGGYNEQFF. In DNA, the CDR3 is TGTGCCAGCAGTGACCCAGGGGGAGGGTACAATGAGCAGTTCTTC.

The chain recombines TRBV4-1 with TRBJ1-5, with 7 bases aligning to TRBD1. From germline, CDR1 is MGHRA and CDR2 YSYEKL. The CDR3 covers 14 residues. The V gene end was trimmed by 0 bases and the J gene end by 7 bases; junction bases not matched to a gene: 3. The CDR3, as DNA: TGCGCCAGCAGCCAAGAGACAGGGTTACAGCCCCAGCATTTT. Residues: CASSQETGLQPQHF.

The rearrangement joins TRBV18 to TRBJ2-7; TRBD1 matches at 7 bases. The germline CDR1 and CDR2 sequences are KGHSH and LQKENI. J lost 6 bases, V lost 6 bases, and 5 bases had no gene match. This CDR3 comprises 12 residues. CDR3 in DNA: TGTGCCAGCTCTAAAGACAGGGTCGAGCAGTACTTC. Protein product: CASSKDRVEQYF.

This clonotype showed up many times. The CDR3 coding sequence is TGTGCCAGCAGCTTCAAGGGGGGCTACCAAGAGACCCAGTACTTC. This codes for CASSFKGGYQETQYF. The chain couples TRBV11-2 to TRBJ2-5; D is perhaps TRBD1 or TRBD2 (6 bases each). V was shortened by 3 bases and J by 0 bases, with 11 bases between the two germline ends. This CDR3 is 15 amino acids long. Germline V gives CDR1 SGHAT, CDR2 FQNNGV.

This clonotype was detected many times. The gene calls are TRBV24-1 and TRBJ2-3; 13 positions match TRBD2. Germline V gene data show CDR1 as KGHDR and CDR2 as SFDVKD. V gave up 3 bases and J gave up 4 bases; unmatched junction bases: 3. CDR3 size: 16 residues. The CDR3: CATSDLTSGRSDTQYF. CDR3 DNA sequence: TGTGCCACCAGTGATCTGACTAGCGGGAGGTCAGATACGCAGTATTTT.

Many counts were recorded for this clonotype. This chain uses TRBV7-2 with TRBJ2-7; 12 positions match TRBD2. There are 14 residues in the CDR3. After removal of 3 bases from V and 4 bases from J, the junction contained 1 base not matched to a gene. Germline loops: CDR1 SGHTA, CDR2 FQGNSA. Here the CDR3 DNA reads TGTGCCAGCAGCTTTACTAGCGGGAGGTACGAGCAGTACTTC. It translates to CASSFTSGRYEQYF.

The V and J genes are TRBV18 and TRBJ1-2, with D possibly TRBD1 on 6 matching bases. The germline V and J ends were trimmed by 0 bases and 6 bases, with 11 bases remaining between them. Germline-derived CDR1 and CDR2 are KGHSH and LQKENI. This CDR3 is built from 14 residues. The CDR3 sequence is CASSPPWTDNGYTF. The CDR3 nucleotides are TGTGCCAGCTCACCACCGTGGACAGACAATGGCTACACCTTC.

At least ten counts were recorded for this clonotype. The chain is built from TRBV5-6 and TRBJ2-7, with D unresolved. Germline CDR1 is SGHDT and CDR2 is YYEEEE. The V end was cut by 0 bases, the J end by 3 bases, with 10 bases between. The CDR3 is made up of 14 amino acids. CDR3 sequence (DNA): TGTGCCAGCAGCTTGGCCGGGCAGAACTACGAGCAGTACTTC. Amino acid sequence: CASSLAGQNYEQYF. Full variable domain (remainder filled in from reference TRBV5-6 and TRBJ2-7): DAGVTQSPTHLIKTRGQQVTLRCSPKSGHDTVSWYQQALGQGPQFIFQYYEEEERQRGNFPDRFSGHQFPNYSSELNVNALLLGDSALYLCASSLAGQNYEQYFGPGTRLTVT.

This clonotype has at least ten counts. V gene TRBV7-2 combines with J gene TRBJ1-1, with a tentative D call TRBD1 (6 bases). This CDR3 comprises 11 residues. The germline V and J ends were trimmed by 5 bases and 10 bases, with 11 bases remaining between them. Per the germline V gene, CDR1 is SGHTA and CDR2 is FQGNSA. This CDR3 is CASSPTGGAFF. The CDR3 DNA sequence: TGTGCCAGCAGCCCGACAGGAGGAGCTTTCTTT.

Ten or more counts support this clonotype. The chain couples TRBV28 to TRBJ1-1; no clear D gene. The germline CDR1 and CDR2 sequences are MDHEN and SYDVKM. Trimming removed 5 bases at V and 0 bases at J, with 4 bases between. The CDR3 sequence is 12 residues long. CDR3 DNA sequence: TGTGCCAGCAGTGAGATGAACACTGAAGCTTTCTTT. Protein sequence: CASSEMNTEAFF.

This clonotype appeared many times. CDR3 protein: CASSLEQGRYNEQFF. For the CDR3, the DNA is TGCGCCAGCAGCTTGGAACAGGGCCGGTACAATGAGCAGTTCTTC. The chain carries TRBV5-1 and TRBJ2-1; D perhaps matches TRBD1 (6 bases). Germline V gene data show CDR1 as SGHRS and CDR2 as YFSETQ. Trimming removed 0 bases at V and 4 bases at J, with 11 bases between. There are 15 residues in the CDR3.

This clonotype was counted ten times or more. The gene calls are TRBV5-5 and TRBJ1-2; 10 nucleotides line up with TRBD1. Unmatched junction bases numbered 5, after V lost 2 bases and J lost 4 bases. The CDR3 loop spans 15 amino acids. CDR1 is SGHKS, CDR2 YYEKEE, per germline (reference sequence). The CDR3 nucleotides are TGTGCCAGCAGCTTAAAGACAGGGGGCGGCTATGGCTACACCTTC. Amino acid sequence: CASSLKTGGGYGYTF.

This clonotype was seen at least ten times. The chain combines TRBV29-1 with TRBJ2-1; D gene uncertain. Between the trimmed V and J ends, which lost 3 bases and 5 bases, there was a span of 14 bases. CDR1 SQVTM and CDR2 ANQGSEA come from the germline V gene. This CDR3 spans 14 amino acids. CDR3 sequence reads: CSVELVLPHNEQFF. For the CDR3, the DNA is TGCAGCGTTGAGTTAGTACTTCCTCACAATGAGCAGTTCTTC.